These 25 T cell receptor beta chains originate from one sample sequenced in a study of cytomegalovirus exposure and HLA in healthy donors. The PCR employed 60 Vbeta primers together with 13 Jbeta primers. The repertoire was sequenced with immunoSEQ multiplex PCR; TCRdb's copy has only in-frame clones and lacks some. The listing records under 130,000 clones. Sequences were obtained from PBMCs. All receptors derive from a man aged 50 to 59 in good health and CMV-seronegative.

The CDR3 is CASSLRGAGGYEQYF. The CDR3 DNA reads TGTGCCAGCAGCTTGCGTGGAGCGGGGGGCTACGAGCAGTACTTC. The chain couples TRBV5-4 to TRBJ2-7, with TRBD2 matching 9 bases. Losses at the gene ends were 1 base for V and 3 bases for J; bases not matched to a gene: 5. CDR3 length equals 15 residues. The germline gives CDR1 SGHNT, CDR2 YYREEE (reference sequence).

The chain carries TRBV7-8 and TRBJ1-4; D uncertain. Trimming cost V 0 bases and J 1 base, with 9 bases left between them. Germline CDR1 SGHVS, CDR2 FQNEAQ. The CDR3 loop spans 16 amino acids. This CDR3 is CASSLAHGRTNEKLFF. The CDR3 DNA is TGTGCCAGCAGCTTAGCGCATGGCAGAACTAATGAAAAACTGTTTTTT.

The V gene is TRBV6-1, the J gene TRBJ1-1, with D possibly matching TRBD1 (6 bases). The V gene lost 8 bases and the J gene lost 2 bases, with 15 bases spanning the gap. CDR3 length equals 14 residues. Germline values: CDR1 MNHNS, CDR2 SASEGT. The CDR3: CASGYRVGNTEAFF. For the CDR3, the DNA is TGTGCCAGCGGGTACAGGGTCGGCAACACTGAAGCTTTCTTT.

The CDR3 is CASSVRREVSYNEQFF. The CDR3 DNA reads as TGTGCCAGCAGCGTTCGGCGGGAGGTCTCCTACAATGAGCAGTTCTTC. The chain has TRBV9 and TRBJ2-1; 8 nucleotides align to TRBD2. With V trimmed by 2 bases and J by 0 bases, 4 bases remained unmatched. Germline assignment: CDR1 SGDLS and CDR2 YYNGEE. The CDR3 runs to 16 residues.

Points on this clone: Other DNA sequences within the sample encode an identical CDR3. V is TRBV20-1 and J is TRBJ2-5, with D hard to call. Germline values: CDR1 DFQATT, CDR2 SNEGSKA (reference sequence). This CDR3 has 11 residues. Trimming left V 4 bases short and J 1 base short, with 4 bases between. CDR3 sequence: CSATVQETQYF. CDR3 coding DNA: TGCAGTGCTACCGTCCAAGAGACCCAGTACTTC.

This sequence joins TRBV7-9 and TRBJ2-7; 7 nucleotides align to TRBD1. Trimming removed 3 bases from V and 6 bases from J; junction bases left unmatched: 11. The germline CDR1 and CDR2 sequences are SEHNR and FQNEAQ (reference sequence). The CDR3 contains 15 residues. The CDR3 bases are TGTGCCAGCAGCTTCCCCCGGACAGGCGCCGCCGAGCAGTACTTC. Protein: CASSFPRTGAAEQYF.

The chain links TRBV6-1 to TRBJ2-7, with D perhaps TRBD2 (6 bases). Germline V gene data show CDR1 as MNHNS and CDR2 as SASEGT. The length of the CDR3 is 13 residues. V gave up 4 bases and J gave up 3 bases, with 10 bases separating them. The CDR3 DNA follows: TGTGCCAGCAGTGGGGGACTTCACTACGAGCAGTACTTC. Translated, it gives CASSGGLHYEQYF.

This chain links TRBV29-1 with TRBJ1-2, with D unresolved. The CDR3 runs 13 residues. Germline values: CDR1 SQVTM, CDR2 ANQGSEA. CDR3 residues: CSIKEGLVTGYTF. The CDR3 DNA reads as TGCAGTATCAAGGAGGGATTAGTAACTGGCTACACCTTC.

Concerning this clone: Sequence at one end of the junction differs from germline and may be a read error. The chain has TRBV5-1 and TRBJ2-7, with D tentatively TRBD2 (6 bases). This CDR3 has 15 residues. Germline values: CDR1 SGHRS, CDR2 YFSETQ. The CDR3 coding sequence is TGCGCCAGCAGCTGGGCCGGGACTGCCCCCTACGAGCAGTGCTTC. Encoded protein: CASSWAGTAPYEQCF.

The chain couples TRBV5-1 to TRBJ2-5, with 10 nucleotides matching TRBD2. Germline-derived CDR1 and CDR2 are SGHRS and YFSETQ. This CDR3 is 15 amino acids long. V trimming: 4 bases; J trimming: 10 bases; junction bases outside the gene matches: 13. For the CDR3, the DNA is TGCGCCAGCAGCACCGGACTAGCGGCCCCGATTGGCCAGTACTTC. This gives the protein CASSTGLAAPIGQYF.

The rearrangement uses TRBV12-5 and TRBJ2-1, with 7 bases that match TRBD2. V lost 4 bases and J lost 6; bases outside the gene matches: 3. CDR1 and CDR2 (germline): LGHNT, FRNRAP. This CDR3 is 13 amino acids long. In nucleotides, the CDR3 is TGTGCTAGTGGTTCCGCTAGCGGCAATGAGCAGTTCTTC. Translated, it gives CASGSASGNEQFF.

J is TRBJ1-2 and V is TRBV10-3, with a possible D match to TRBD1 (6 bases). The germline V gene has CDR1 ENHRY and CDR2 SYGVKD. Between the trimmed V and J ends, which lost 2 bases and 3 bases, there was a span of 10 bases. The CDR3 is made up of 14 amino acids. The CDR3 nucleotides read TGTGCCATCAGTGAGGGCCAGGGGTACTATGGCTACACCTTC. Amino acids: CAISEGQGYYGYTF.

The V gene is TRBV4-3, the J gene TRBJ2-1; tentatively, D is TRBD2 (5 bases). V shed 0 bases and J shed 4 bases, with 10 bases lying between them. The CDR3 loop spans 15 amino acids. Germline V gives CDR1 LGHNA, CDR2 YSLEER. The CDR3 region has the DNA TGCGCCAGCAGCCAAGATCCCACTAGATACAATGAGCAGTTCTTC. This translates into CASSQDPTRYNEQFF.

This chain connects TRBV6-5 to TRBJ2-7; 13 bases line up with TRBD2. This CDR3 is built from 15 residues. In germline, CDR1 is MNHEY, CDR2 SVGAGI. V trimming: 10 bases; J trimming: 5 bases; junction bases outside the gene matches: 11. The DNA of the CDR3 is TGTGCCACCATGGAAAGGACTAGCGGGAGAAACGAGCAGTACTTC. Its protein is CATMERTSGRNEQYF.

This sequence joins TRBV19 and TRBJ2-2; D not resolved. The CDR3 covers 15 residues. Trimming shortened V by 3 bases and J by 4 bases, and 12 bases separated the two germline ends. Germline assignment: CDR1 LNHDA and CDR2 SQIVND (reference sequence). CDR3 residues: CASSIPESVTGELFF. In DNA form, the CDR3 reads TGTGCCAGTAGTATCCCGGAAAGCGTCACCGGGGAGCTGTTTTTT. Full variable domain (remainder filled in from reference TRBV19 and TRBJ2-2): DGGITQSPKYLFRKEGQNVTLSCEQNLNHDAMYWYRQDPGQGLRLIYYSQIVNDFQKGDIAEGYSVSREKKESFPLTVTSAQKNPTAFYLCASSIPESVTGELFFGEGSRLTVL.

The chain is built from TRBV5-1 and TRBJ2-3; 11 positions agree with TRBD2. The CDR3 is 15 amino acids. The trim removed 5 bases at V and 1 base at J, leaving 3 bases unmatched. The germline V gene has CDR1 SGHRS and CDR2 YFSETQ. CDR3 DNA: TGCGCCAGCAGTACTAGCGGGAGTGGCACAGATACGCAGTATTTT. This codes for CASSTSGSGTDTQYF.

The chain uses TRBV25-1 and TRBJ2-5; 7 bases fit TRBD1. Per germline, CDR1 MGHDK and CDR2 SYGVNS. Trimming at V came to 6 bases and at J to 5 bases, leaving 6 bases not matched to a gene. The CDR3 spans 13 residues. The CDR3 here is CASRASGGETQYF. The CDR3 DNA reads as TGTGCCAGCAGGGCCTCAGGGGGTGAGACCCAGTACTTC.

This sequence joins TRBV5-6 and TRBJ1-1; a possible D gene is TRBD1 (6 bases). The length of the CDR3 is 14 residues. CDR1 is SGHDT, CDR2 YYEEEE, per germline. Trimming stripped 5 bases from V and 6 bases from J, with 17 bases between. The CDR3 sequence: CASRQQGNVAEAFF. The CDR3 region has the DNA TGTGCCAGCAGACAACAGGGAAACGTGGCTGAAGCTTTCTTT.

The V call is TRBV6-5, the J call TRBJ2-2; weak D call: TRBD2 (5 bases). V was trimmed by 4 bases and J by 6 bases, leaving 9 bases between them. In germline, CDR1 is MNHEY, CDR2 SVGAGI. This CDR3 spans 13 amino acids. The CDR3 nucleotides read TGTGCCAGCAGTTCCAGGCGGGCCGGGGAGCTGTTTTTT. This translates into CASSSRRAGELFF.

The rearrangement joins TRBV11-3 to TRBJ2-1; D gene unclear. This CDR3 spans 13 amino acids. From germline, CDR1 is SGHNT and CDR2 YENEEA. V was trimmed by 3 bases and J by 8 bases, leaving 11 bases between them. In DNA, the CDR3 is TGTGCCAGCAGCTTTGGCCTGGGCGATGAGCAGTTCTTC. This encodes CASSFGLGDEQFF.

The chain combines TRBV5-5 with TRBJ2-5; no reliable D call. The assigned J gene may be wrong: the sequence end matches TRBJ2-7 better. This CDR3 is built from 14 residues. Per germline, CDR1 SGHKS and CDR2 YYEKEE (reference sequence). CDR3 sequence: CASSLGALNNEQYF. Written as DNA, the CDR3 is TGTGCCAGCAGCTTGGGGGCGTTGAATAACGAGCAGTACTTC.

A remark on this clone: In the same sample, other DNA sequences code for this CDR3. The CDR3 coding sequence is TGTGCCAGCTCACCAGGCGACAGCAAGATCGAGCCCCAGCATTTT. It specifies CASSPGDSKIEPQHF. The V gene is TRBV18, the J gene TRBJ1-5, with a tentative D call TRBD1 (5 bases). V was trimmed by 2 bases and J by 8 bases, leaving 16 bases between them. The V gene's germline CDR1 is KGHSH and CDR2 LQKENI. This CDR3 is built from 15 residues.

The J gene is TRBJ1-1, the V gene TRBV15; D unresolved. Trimming removed 2 bases from V and 2 bases from J, with 9 bases in between. The germline V gene has CDR1 LNHNV and CDR2 YYDKDF (reference sequence). The CDR3 sequence is 14 residues long. In DNA form, the CDR3 reads TGTGCCACCAGCAGACCTGAGTTTAACACTGAAGCTTTCTTT. It specifies CATSRPEFNTEAFF.

V and J are TRBV30 and TRBJ2-7; 10 nucleotides line up with TRBD2. Trimming took 3 bases from V and 6 from J; bases not matched to a gene: 11. Germline CDR1 and CDR2: GTSNPN and SVGIG (reference sequence). There are 15 residues in the CDR3. The CDR3 region has the DNA TGTGCCTGGAGCGCTATTAGCGGGAGGATGGGCGAGCAGTACTTC. It specifies CAWSAISGRMGEQYF.

The J gene is TRBJ1-1, the V gene TRBV5-1; D is unresolved. The CDR3 is 17 amino acids. Germline loops: CDR1 SGHRS, CDR2 YFSETQ. Trimming left V 5 bases short and J 3 bases short, with 23 bases between. The CDR3 DNA sequence: TGCGCCAGCAGGGGCCGGGGAGGAATGGGAACACACACTGAAGCTTTCTTT. Translation gives CASRGRGGMGTHTEAFF.